The 32 T cell receptor beta chains below come from one sample, sequenced in a study of blood T cells in healthy people across ages. Using a J-beta primer mix together with a sample-barcoded 5' primer, a second PCR was run for roughly 7 to 11 cycles. TCRdb processed the 5' RACE reads anew with MiXCR; each CDR3 protein has one entry. The table includes hundreds of thousands of distinct CDR3 sequences, less than 35% detected once. The material sequenced was blood. The origin of the receptors is an elderly woman in good health.

This clonotype occurred a few times. The chain employs TRBV12-3 or TRBV12-4 and TRBJ2-1; D uncertain. Trimming took off 3 bases at V and 7 bases at J, with 7 bases between the two ends. CDR3 length: 12 amino acids. CDR3 in amino acids: CASSFHRNEQFF. CDR3 DNA sequence: TGTGCCAGCAGTTTCCACCGGAATGAGCAGTTCTTC.

This clonotype occurred a few times. The chain is built from TRBV10-3 and TRBJ1-5, with 8 bases aligning to TRBD1. This CDR3 contains 13 residues. The V gene end was trimmed by 5 bases and the J gene end by 5 bases; junction bases not matched to a gene: 2. Germline loops: CDR1 ENHRY, CDR2 SYGVKD. The CDR3 region is CAISQDRDQPQHF. The CDR3 region has the DNA TGTGCCATCAGTCAGGACAGGGATCAGCCCCAGCATTTT.

This clonotype was observed a few times. V and J are TRBV20-1 and TRBJ2-5; 9 positions match TRBD1. This CDR3 is built from 16 residues. Trimming took 3 bases from V and 11 from J; bases not matched to a gene: 19. Looked up from germline, CDR1 is DFQATT and CDR2 is SNEGSKA (reference sequence). The CDR3 protein is CSARKRWAGTGNQQYF. CDR3 nucleotides: TGCAGTGCTAGGAAGAGGTGGGCCGGGACAGGGAATCAGCAGTACTTC.

The V and J genes are TRBV15 and TRBJ2-4; 8 bases are shared with TRBD1. V trimming: 2 bases; J trimming: 10 bases; junction bases outside the gene matches: 10. CDR1 LNHNV and CDR2 YYDKDF come from the germline V gene (reference sequence). This CDR3 is built from 15 residues. The CDR3 sequence: CATSRSSGGRGIQYF. The CDR3 DNA sequence: TGTGCCACCAGCAGAAGTTCAGGGGGCCGGGGGATTCAGTACTTC.

In this sample, this clonotype turned up once. This may stem from a read error, because a much larger clone lies one nucleotide away. The DNA of the CDR3 is TGTGCCAGCACCACCTGGCGGGGGGAACTCTCAGCCGAAAACATTCAGTACTTC. It specifies CASTTWRGELSAENIQYF. The chain links TRBV6-2 or TRBV6-3 to TRBJ2-4; 8 bases fit TRBD2. The CDR3 consists of 18 residues. The V gene's germline CDR1 is MNHEY and CDR2 SVGEGT.

About this clonotype itself: This could be a read error, since a much larger clone is one nucleotide away. The chain uses TRBV7-9 and TRBJ2-3; a weak D match, TRBD1 (5 bases). The CDR3 loop spans 13 amino acids. V gave up 7 bases and J gave up 6 bases, with 14 bases separating them. Germline assignment: CDR1 SEHNR and CDR2 FQNEAQ (reference sequence). Here the CDR3 reads CASNSPTDDTQYF. Written as DNA, the CDR3 is TGTGCCAGCAACTCCCCGACAGACGATACGCAGTATTTT.

This clonotype was counted only a few times. V and J are TRBV2 and TRBJ1-4; the D is unclear. Germline V gives CDR1 SNHLY, CDR2 FYNNEI. CDR3 length: 14 amino acids. V was clipped by 3 bases and J by 5 bases, with 10 bases between them. The CDR3 is CASSDRLSNEKLFF. CDR3 nucleotide sequence: TGTGCCAGCAGTGACCGATTATCAAATGAAAAACTGTTTTTT.

This clonotype has just a few counts. This chain joins TRBV5-6 and TRBJ1-1, with D tentatively TRBD1 (6 bases). Trimming shortened V by 0 bases and J by 5 bases, and 17 bases separated the two germline ends. The CDR3 is 16 amino acids. Germline V CDR1 and CDR2: SGHDT, YYEEEE. This CDR3 reads CASSLARGEGGTEAFF. The CDR3 nucleotides read TGTGCCAGCAGCTTGGCCCGGGGGGAGGGGGGGACTGAAGCTTTCTTT. Variable domain in full (rest from reference TRBV5-6 and TRBJ1-1): DAGVTQSPTHLIKTRGQQVTLRCSPKSGHDTVSWYQQALGQGPQFIFQYYEEEERQRGNFPDRFSGHQFPNYSSELNVNALLLGDSALYLCASSLARGEGGTEAFFGQGTRLTVV.

The chain employs TRBV5-1 and TRBJ2-7; TRBD2 agrees at 7 bases. The CDR3 extends over 15 amino acids. Germline loops: CDR1 SGHRS, CDR2 YFSETQ. V lost 1 base to trimming and J lost 2 bases; unmatched junction nucleotides: 6. For the CDR3, the DNA is TGCGCCAGCAGCTTGCTCGCGGGAGCTCCCTACGAGCAGTACTTC. This encodes CASSLLAGAPYEQYF. The whole variable domain, filled in from reference TRBV5-1 and TRBJ2-7, reads KAGVTQTPRYLIKTRGQQVTLSCSPISGHRSVSWYQQTPGQGLQFLFEYFSETQRNKGNFPGRFSGRQFSNSRSEMNVSTLELGDSALYLCASSLLAGAPYEQYFGPGTRLTVT.

This clonotype was counted at least ten times. V is TRBV7-6 and J is TRBJ2-5; 8 bases fit TRBD1. From germline, CDR1 is SGHVS and CDR2 FNYEAQ. V lost 7 bases and J lost 2; bases outside the gene matches: 3. CDR3 length: 13 amino acids. The CDR3 reads CASTRTGQETQYF. CDR3 coding DNA: TGTGCCAGCACTCGGACAGGGCAAGAGACCCAGTACTTC. The whole variable domain, remainder taken from reference TRBV7-6 and TRBJ2-5, is GAGVSQSPRYKVTKRGQDVALRCDPISGHVSLYWYRQALGQGPEFLTYFNYEAQQDKSGLPNDRFSAERPEGSISTLTIQRTEQRDSAMYRCASTRTGQETQYFGPGTRLLVL.

Regarding this clonotype: This may stem from a read error, because a much larger clone lies one nucleotide away. The chain recombines TRBV9 with TRBJ2-4, with D hard to call. The CDR3 is made up of 15 amino acids. The germline CDR1 and CDR2 sequences are SGDLS and YYNGEE. CDR3 DNA sequence: TGTGCCAGCAGCGTAGGTGGAACGGCGGCCTACGAGCAGAACTTC. Its translation is CASSVGGTAAYEQNF.

As to this clonotype: A clone one base away is much larger, so this may be a read error. V is TRBV28 and J is TRBJ2-7; no definite D call. V lost 4 bases, J lost 11 bases, and 21 bases lay in between. Germline V gene data show CDR1 as MDHEN and CDR2 as SYDVKM. The CDR3 is made up of 14 amino acids. CDR3 bases: TGTGCCAGCAGTTCGGAAAGCAGCATACGAGAAAAGTACTTC. It codes for CASSSESSIREKYF.

J is TRBJ1-5 and V is TRBV6-2 or TRBV6-3, with D possibly matching TRBD1 (6 bases). V gave up 7 bases and J gave up 6 bases, with 19 bases separating them. The CDR3 totals 15 residues. Germline V gene lookup returns CDR1 MNHEY and CDR2 SVGEGT. This chain's CDR3 is CASNYAGGGIQPQHF. The CDR3 bases are TGTGCCAGCAACTACGCCGGGGGGGGCATTCAGCCCCAGCATTTT.

CDR3 sequence reads: CASGRGPNTGELFF. The CDR3 region has the DNA TGTGCCAGTGGGAGAGGGCCGAACACCGGGGAGCTGTTTTTT. The J gene is TRBJ2-2, the V gene TRBV3-1, with D tentatively TRBD2 (5 bases). V lost 9 bases and J lost 0, with 11 bases in between. The CDR3 has 14 amino acids. Germline V gene data show CDR1 as LGHDT and CDR2 as YNNKEL (reference sequence).

The sample holds a few counts of this clonotype. The J gene is TRBJ2-7, the V gene TRBV6-2 or TRBV6-3; D possibly uses TRBD1 or TRBD2 (5 bases each). The CDR3 covers 15 residues. V dropped 0 bases and J dropped 0 bases, with 9 bases sitting between them. The V gene's germline CDR1 is MNHEY and CDR2 SVGEGT. The CDR3 coding sequence is TGTGCCAGCAGTTACTCGTGGGGGAGCTCCTACGAGCAGTACTTC. Protein product: CASSYSWGSSYEQYF.

The rearrangement uses TRBV19 and TRBJ2-3; 7 bases match TRBD2. This CDR3 spans 14 amino acids. The germline V gene encodes CDR1 LNHDA and CDR2 SQIVND (reference sequence). Trimming took 4 bases from V and 4 from J; bases not matched to a gene: 5. CDR3 bases: TGTGCCAGTAGTAGGGGGGGGGATTCAGATACGCAGTATTTT. It is translated as CASSRGGDSDTQYF.

On this clonotype: This could be a read error, since a much larger clone is one nucleotide away. The rearrangement uses TRBV7-9 and TRBJ1-2; unclear D gene. The germline gives CDR1 SEHNR, CDR2 FQNEAQ (reference sequence). The CDR3 has 12 residues. In DNA form, the CDR3 reads TGTGCCGGCAGCTACGCAGGATATGGCTACACCTTC. It codes for CAGSYAGYGYTF.

In nucleotides, the CDR3 is TGTGCCAGCAGCTTAAAACCCCTGAGGGCTTTAGAAAAACTGTTTTTT. The encoded protein is CASSLKPLRALEKLFF. V and J are TRBV7-2 and TRBJ1-4; no reliable D call. Germline V gives CDR1 SGHTA, CDR2 FQGNSA. This CDR3 has 16 amino acids. V lost 2 bases, J lost 8 bases, and 18 bases lay in between.

CDR3 in amino acids: CASGGQGGPPYGYTF. DNA for the CDR3: TGTGCCAGCGGGGGGCAGGGGGGGCCTCCATATGGCTACACCTTC. The rearrangement links TRBV12-3 or TRBV12-4 to TRBJ1-2; 7 positions match TRBD1. Trimming removed 8 bases from V and 5 bases from J; junction bases left unmatched: 14. This CDR3 region has 15 residues.

This chain joins TRBV28 and TRBJ1-1; the D is unclear. This CDR3 region has 14 residues. The V end lost 2 bases, the J end lost 1 base, and 8 bases lay between the germline ends. The germline V gene encodes CDR1 MDHEN and CDR2 SYDVKM. In DNA, the CDR3 is TGTGCCAGCAGTTTACGGAACAGGAACACTGAAGCTTTCTTT. It yields the protein CASSLRNRNTEAFF. The full variable domain, with the rest looked up from reference TRBV28 and TRBJ1-1, is DVKVTQSSRYLVKRTGEKVFLECVQDMDHENMFWYRQDPGLGLRLIYFSYDVKMKEKGDIPEGYSVSREKKERFSLILESASTNQTSMYLCASSLRNRNTEAFFGQGTRLTVV.

This chain uses TRBV3-1 with TRBJ2-5, with D possibly matching TRBD1 (5 bases). Germline CDR1 is LGHDT and CDR2 is YNNKEL (reference sequence). Between the trimmed V and J ends, which lost 2 bases and 12 bases, there was a span of 10 bases. The CDR3 has 11 amino acids. CDR3 DNA sequence: TGTGCCAGCAGCCAACAAGGGGCAGAGTACTTC. It yields the protein CASSQQGAEYF.

This clonotype was recorded at least ten times. The chain joins TRBV3-1 to TRBJ2-5; D possibly matches TRBD1 or TRBD2 (5 bases each). V was pared by 0 bases and J by 4 bases, with 24 bases between. This CDR3 has 19 amino acids. Germline V gene sequence: CDR1 LGHDT, CDR2 YNNKEL (reference sequence). The CDR3 region is CASSQDYGTRWGSRETQYF. The CDR3 bases are TGTGCCAGCAGCCAAGATTACGGGACCAGGTGGGGGAGTAGAGAGACCCAGTACTTC.

The chain is built from TRBV18 and TRBJ1-3, with D maybe TRBD1 (6 bases). The CDR3 runs 15 residues. Per germline, CDR1 KGHSH and CDR2 LQKENI. Trimming stripped 6 bases from V and 4 bases from J, with 16 bases between. The CDR3 DNA follows: TGTGCCAGCTCCCCTACAGGGAGCGAAGGAAACACCATATATTTT. Amino acids: CASSPTGSEGNTIYF. Full variable domain (outside the CDR3, taken from reference TRBV18 and TRBJ1-3): NAGVMQNPRHLVRRRGQEARLRCSPMKGHSHVYWYRQLPEEGLKFMVYLQKENIIDESGMPKERFSAEFPKEGPSILRIQQVVRGDSAAYFCASSPTGSEGNTIYFGEGSWLTVV.

In DNA, the CDR3 is TGTGCCAGTAGTATACAAGGGTTGGATGGCTACACCTTC. This gives the protein CASSIQGLDGYTF. The V and J genes are TRBV7-2 and TRBJ1-2, with D uncertain. The V and J ends lost 9 bases and 6 bases respectively, with 17 bases between them. The V gene's germline CDR1 is SGHTA and CDR2 FQGNSA. The CDR3 extends over 13 amino acids.

The chain has TRBV5-1 and TRBJ1-1, with a weak D call TRBD1 (6 bases). Per germline, CDR1 SGHRS and CDR2 YFSETQ. Deletions cut 4 bases from V and 0 bases from J, with 16 bases between. CDR3 length equals 16 residues. The CDR3 DNA sequence: TGCGCCAGCAGCATCGGACAGATAGCCATGAACACTGAAGCTTTCTTT. Translation gives CASSIGQIAMNTEAFF. Using reference TRBV5-1 and TRBJ1-1 for the parts outside the CDR3, the full variable domain is KAGVTQTPRYLIKTRGQQVTLSCSPISGHRSVSWYQQTPGQGLQFLFEYFSETQRNKGNFPGRFSGRQFSNSRSEMNVSTLELGDSALYLCASSIGQIAMNTEAFFGQGTRLTVV.

A note on this clonotype: Given a much more abundant clone one base away, this may be a read error. The CDR3, as DNA: TGTGCCAGCAGCCGAGGCACGAGCACCGGGGAGCTGTTTTTT. Translation: CASSRGTSTGELFF. V is TRBV3-1 and J is TRBJ2-2; the D is unclear. The CDR3 runs 14 residues. Germline CDR1 LGHDT, CDR2 YNNKEL (reference sequence). V lost 4 bases to trimming and J lost 4 bases, with 10 bases between them.

This clonotype came up a few times. The chain carries TRBV11-2 and TRBJ2-1; 9 bases line up with TRBD2. This CDR3 has 16 amino acids. Germline assignment: CDR1 SGHAT and CDR2 FQNNGV. The ends lost 5 bases at V and 4 bases at J; junction bases unmatched: 9. CDR3 coding DNA: TGTGCCAGCAGCCCTCGGGCTAGCGGGACATACAATGAGCAGTTCTTC. Its protein is CASSPRASGTYNEQFF. The variable domain in full, completed from reference TRBV11-2 and TRBJ2-1, reads EAGVAQSPRYKIIEKRQSVAFWCNPISGHATLYWYQQILGQGPKLLIQFQNNGVVDDSQLPKDRFSAERLKGVDSTLKIQPAKLEDSAVYLCASSPRASGTYNEQFFGPGTRLTVL.

This chain links TRBV7-9 with TRBJ1-2; the D is unclear. Germline loops: CDR1 SEHNR, CDR2 FQNEAQ (reference sequence). Between the trimmed V and J ends, which lost 3 bases and 0 bases, there was a span of 23 bases. This CDR3 comprises 19 residues. CDR3 residues: CASSFSAGSYVLTNYGYTF. CDR3 bases: TGTGCCAGCAGCTTCTCTGCGGGGTCTTACGTACTTACTAACTATGGCTACACCTTC.

There are many counts of this clonotype. This chain joins TRBV12-3 or TRBV12-4 and TRBJ1-4; D call uncertain. This CDR3 has 18 amino acids. The V end lost 0 bases, the J end lost 1 base, and 15 bases lay between the germline ends. This CDR3 is CASSLAPGETETNEKLFF. The CDR3 DNA is TGTGCCAGCAGTTTAGCGCCCGGCGAGACTGAAACTAATGAAAAACTGTTTTTT.

This clonotype has a count of ten or more. This sequence joins TRBV6-6 and TRBJ1-2; D gene unclear. Germline loops: CDR1 MNHNY, CDR2 SVGAGI (reference sequence). The CDR3 covers 13 residues. V was cut by 5 bases and J by 8 bases, with 15 bases left in between. CDR3 residues: CASSPDYPGGYTF. CDR3 coding DNA: TGTGCCAGCAGTCCCGATTACCCGGGGGGCTACACCTTC.

This chain joins TRBV7-3 and TRBJ2-3; perhaps D is TRBD1 or TRBD2 (6 bases each). The CDR3 is 15 amino acids. Per germline, CDR1 SGHTA and CDR2 FQGTGA. V was pared by 0 bases and J by 4 bases, with 11 bases between. The CDR3 sequence: CASSLTGGGADTQYF. CDR3 DNA: TGTGCCAGCAGCTTAACGGGGGGCGGCGCAGATACGCAGTATTTT.

This clonotype came up a few times. J is TRBJ2-3 and V is TRBV5-1; 10 positions agree with TRBD2. Trimming at V came to 5 bases and at J to 4 bases, leaving 10 bases not matched to a gene. Germline-derived CDR1 and CDR2 are SGHRS and YFSETQ. The CDR3 runs 16 residues. CDR3 residues: CASRVSSGGSADTQYF. Here the CDR3 DNA reads TGCGCCAGCAGAGTCTCTAGCGGGGGAAGCGCAGATACGCAGTATTTT. The whole variable domain, remainder taken from reference TRBV5-1 and TRBJ2-3, is KAGVTQTPRYLIKTRGQQVTLSCSPISGHRSVSWYQQTPGQGLQFLFEYFSETQRNKGNFPGRFSGRQFSNSRSEMNVSTLELGDSALYLCASRVSSGGSADTQYFGPGTRLTVL.